The 18 T cell receptor beta chains below come from one sample, sequenced in a study of T cell repertoires in cytomegalovirus infection. MiXCR, run by TCRdb on the reads, gives a single entry per CDR3 protein. The table includes some 400,000 distinct CDR3 sequences, around a sixth detected once. What was sequenced was PBMCs. The receptors were sampled from a human donor in good health (CMV status not recorded). Some clones in this sample may be carry-over from other donors' samples.

Note on this clonotype: An end of the junction differs from the germline gene, which may be a read error. The chain links TRBV20-1 to TRBJ2-1; 11 nucleotides line up with TRBD2. This CDR3 contains 15 residues. The germline V gene has CDR1 DFQATT and CDR2 SNEGSKA (reference sequence). CDR3 nucleotides: TGCAATGCTAGTTCACTAGCGGGAGTGTGCCATGAGCAGTTCTTC. Translated, it gives CNASSLAGVCHEQFF.

The table lists this clonotype with many counts. This chain joins TRBV12-3 or TRBV12-4 and TRBJ2-1; TRBD2 agrees at 7 bases. The CDR3 has 15 residues. CDR3 in DNA: TGTGCGAGCGAGCGGGGTCGAAGCTCCTACAATGAGCAGTTCTTC. It encodes CASERGRSSYNEQFF.

This clonotype has a handful of counts. The J gene is TRBJ1-5, the V gene TRBV12-3 or TRBV12-4, with 7 bases aligning to TRBD1. CDR3 length: 14 amino acids. V lost 8 bases and J lost 2; bases outside the gene matches: 6. CDR3 in amino acids: CASQDRVRNQPQHF. CDR3 DNA sequence: TGTGCCAGCCAAGACAGGGTTCGCAATCAGCCCCAGCATTTT.

The chain joins TRBV6-6 to TRBJ2-7; D remains unclear. Between the trimmed V and J ends, which lost 0 bases and 7 bases, there was a span of 4 bases. CDR3 size: 11 residues. The germline gives CDR1 MNHNY, CDR2 SVGAGI (reference sequence). CDR3 coding DNA: TGTGCCAGCAGTTACTCGAGGGAGCAGTACTTC. This codes for CASSYSREQYF.

The CDR3 reads CASSLGPRASGQETQYF. CDR3 DNA: TGTGCCAGCAGCTTAGGCCCTCGGGCTAGCGGACAAGAGACCCAGTACTTC. This rearrangement joins TRBV7-2 to TRBJ2-5, with 7 bases lining up with TRBD2. This CDR3 comprises 17 residues. Germline V gene sequence: CDR1 SGHTA, CDR2 FQGNSA. J lost 2 bases, V lost 1 base, and 10 bases had no gene match. Variable domain in full (rest from reference TRBV7-2 and TRBJ2-5): GAGVSQSPSNKVTEKGKDVELRCDPISGHTALYWYRQSLGQGLEFLIYFQGNSAPDKSGLPSDRFSAERTGGSVSTLTIQRTQQEDSAVYLCASSLGPRASGQETQYFGPGTRLLVL.

This clonotype showed up many times. The chain has TRBV4-1 and TRBJ1-1; D possibly corresponds to TRBD1 (5 bases). The CDR3 is 15 residues long. V was pared by 3 bases and J by 0 bases, with 11 bases between. The germline gives CDR1 MGHRA, CDR2 YSYEKL. The CDR3 nucleotides are TGCGCCAGCAGCCACCTGACAGCCTTGAACACTGAAGCTTTCTTT. It specifies CASSHLTALNTEAFF.

The chain combines TRBV20-1 with TRBJ1-6; no clear D. Germline assignment: CDR1 DFQATT and CDR2 SNEGSKA (reference sequence). Deletions cut 3 bases from V and 12 bases from J, with 9 bases between. There are 11 residues in the CDR3. The CDR3 reads CSAREVIPLHF. In DNA, the CDR3 is TGCAGTGCTAGGGAAGTGATACCCCTCCACTTT.

This chain uses TRBV19 with TRBJ1-5; the D gene is possibly TRBD1 (6 bases). The germline V gene has CDR1 LNHDA and CDR2 SQIVND (reference sequence). V gave up 3 bases and J gave up 0 bases, with 9 bases separating them. The CDR3 sequence is 15 residues long. CDR3 loop: CASSIGTISNQPQHF. The CDR3 coding sequence is TGTGCCAGTAGTATCGGGACAATTAGCAATCAGCCCCAGCATTTT. Filled out from reference TRBV19 and TRBJ1-5, the complete variable domain reads DGGITQSPKYLFRKEGQNVTLSCEQNLNHDAMYWYRQDPGQGLRLIYYSQIVNDFQKGDIAEGYSVSREKKESFPLTVTSAQKNPTAFYLCASSIGTISNQPQHFGDGTRLSIL.

This clonotype was observed a handful of times. V usage is TRBV29-1 and J usage is TRBJ2-3; D may match TRBD1 or TRBD2 (5 bases each). From germline, CDR1 is SQVTM and CDR2 ANQGSEA. The CDR3 is 12 amino acids. V was pared by 4 bases and J by 4 bases, with 9 bases between. The CDR3 bases are TGCAGCGTTGGGGACCCCCCAGATACGCAGTATTTT. Its translation: CSVGDPPDTQYF.

This clonotype has ten or more counts. J is TRBJ2-5 and V is TRBV28; possibly TRBD2 for D (6 bases). The germline V gene encodes CDR1 MDHEN and CDR2 SYDVKM. Trimming took off 5 bases at V and 1 base at J, with 17 bases between the two ends. The CDR3 is made up of 16 amino acids. CDR3 region: CASSRPLWRGQETQYF. Written as DNA, the CDR3 is TGTGCCAGCAGTAGGCCCCTTTGGCGGGGCCAAGAGACCCAGTACTTC.

Here the CDR3 reads CSVDPTSFPNNEQFF. The CDR3 DNA sequence: TGCAGCGTTGACCCTACTAGTTTCCCAAACAATGAGCAGTTCTTC. The chain recombines TRBV29-1 with TRBJ2-1, with D maybe TRBD2 (5 bases). Germline assignment: CDR1 SQVTM and CDR2 ANQGSEA. There are 15 residues in the CDR3. V was cut by 3 bases and J by 5 bases, with 17 bases left in between.

This clonotype was detected a few times. V gene TRBV4-1 combines with J gene TRBJ2-5; D is tentatively TRBD1 or TRBD2 (5 bases each). The germline CDR1 and CDR2 sequences are MGHRA and YSYEKL. This CDR3 contains 15 residues. Deletions cut 4 bases from V and 1 base from J, with 13 bases between. Written as DNA, the CDR3 is TGCGCCAGCAGCCCCCAGGGTAGCGTCCAAGAGACCCAGTACTTC. This encodes CASSPQGSVQETQYF.

This clonotype was found a few times. The chain couples TRBV12-3 or TRBV12-4 to TRBJ2-3, with a tentative D call TRBD2 (5 bases). V was cut by 3 bases and J by 6 bases, with 13 bases left in between. CDR3 length: 14 amino acids. CDR3 in DNA: TGTGCCAGCAGTTTCTTCCTAGGCGGGGATACGCAGTATTTT. Amino acids: CASSFFLGGDTQYF.

This clonotype was detected ten times or more. The chain employs TRBV7-2 and TRBJ2-4; 7 bases agree with TRBD2. The CDR3 contains 16 residues. Germline V gene lookup returns CDR1 SGHTA and CDR2 FQGNSA. The V gene end was trimmed by 5 bases and the J gene end by 6 bases; junction bases not matched to a gene: 13. CDR3 loop: CASSPRRLADGNIQYF. The CDR3 DNA reads TGTGCCAGCAGCCCCAGGCGTCTAGCGGACGGAAACATTCAGTACTTC.

The chain is built from TRBV19 and TRBJ2-7; D is possibly TRBD2 (5 bases). CDR3 size: 16 residues. The V gene's germline CDR1 is LNHDA and CDR2 SQIVND (reference sequence). V lost 3 bases to trimming and J lost 0 bases, with 15 bases between them. The CDR3 here is CASSMEARSVSYEQYF. DNA for the CDR3: TGTGCCAGTAGTATGGAGGCTCGGTCAGTCTCCTACGAGCAGTACTTC.

The V gene is TRBV4-1, the J gene TRBJ2-3, with D possibly being TRBD1 (6 bases). CDR1 is MGHRA, CDR2 YSYEKL, per germline. V shed 4 bases and J shed 6 bases, with 17 bases lying between them. The CDR3 length is 15 residues. The chain's CDR3 is CASSRTTGMGDTQYF. In DNA form, the CDR3 reads TGCGCCAGCAGCCGCACCACAGGGATGGGGGATACGCAGTATTTT.

V gene TRBV20-1 combines with J gene TRBJ2-1; 7 bases fit TRBD1. V lost 6 bases to trimming and J lost 2 bases; unmatched junction nucleotides: 4. Germline CDR1 DFQATT, CDR2 SNEGSKA (reference sequence). This CDR3 spans 13 amino acids. The CDR3 DNA is TGCAGTGCCCTACAGGGGCCCTACAATGAGCAGTTCTTC. Translation gives CSALQGPYNEQFF.

A note on this clonotype: This may be a read error: a much more frequent sequence differs by one nucleotide. This rearrangement joins TRBV7-2 to TRBJ2-5; unclear D gene. The CDR3 contains 11 residues. The V gene's germline CDR1 is SGHTA and CDR2 FQGNSA. With 5 bases removed from V and 8 bases from J, the gap between germline ends came to 9 bases. The CDR3 here is CASSTEVTQYF. The CDR3 DNA is TGTGCCAGCAGCACCGAGGTTACCCAGTACTTC.